Shown below are 22 T cell receptor beta chains from a single sample sequenced in a study of blood T cell repertoires in COVID-19. Only in-frame clones appear in the TCRdb table, and some are missing; sequencing was by immunoSEQ multiplex PCR. The data show about 83,000 clones, around 84% seen once. Input material: peripheral blood. The receptors derive from a woman of 80 years or more in a cohort sampled during active or convalescent COVID-19.

This clone was picked up a small number of times. This chain links TRBV5-1 with TRBJ2-5; D might be TRBD2 (6 bases). V gave up 2 bases and J gave up 7 bases, with 12 bases separating them. Germline values: CDR1 SGHRS, CDR2 YFSETQ. The CDR3 has 13 amino acids. DNA of the CDR3: TGCGCCAGCAGCTTAAGGCCAGCGGGGACCCAGTACTTC. It codes for CASSLRPAGTQYF.

The chain recombines TRBV6-2 or TRBV6-3 with TRBJ2-2; D gene unclear. V was pared by 6 bases and J by 6 bases, with 8 bases between. CDR1 is MNHEY, CDR2 SVGEGT, per germline. CDR3 length equals 12 residues. The CDR3 bases are TGTGCCAGCAGCTATTATTCCGGGGAGCTGTTTTTT. Its protein is CASSYYSGELFF.

The V gene is TRBV19, the J gene TRBJ2-1; the match to TRBD2 covers 8 bases. CDR1 is LNHDA, CDR2 SQIVND, per germline (reference sequence). The CDR3 runs to 14 residues. V gave up 3 bases and J gave up 4 bases; unmatched junction bases: 2. The CDR3 is CASSMTSVYNEQFF. The CDR3 bases are TGTGCCAGTAGTATGACTAGCGTTTACAATGAGCAGTTCTTC.

The genes are TRBV11-2 and TRBJ1-5, with D tentatively TRBD1 (5 bases). The V end was cut by 3 bases, the J end by 7 bases, with 19 bases between. This CDR3 has 16 residues. Germline CDR1 and CDR2: SGHAT and FQNNGV. CDR3 residues: CASSLALGGGRQPQHF. DNA of the CDR3: TGTGCCAGCAGCTTGGCTTTGGGGGGGGGAAGACAGCCCCAGCATTTT.

The V and J genes are TRBV29-1 and TRBJ1-5, with 7 nucleotides matching TRBD1. This CDR3 has 12 amino acids. Germline values: CDR1 SQVTM, CDR2 ANQGSEA. This CDR3 reads CPTGYSNQPQHF. DNA of the CDR3: TGCCCGACAGGGTATAGCAATCAGCCCCAGCATTTT. Drawing the rest from reference TRBV29-1 and TRBJ1-5, the complete variable domain is SAVISQKPSRDICQRGTSLTIQCQVDSQVTMMFWYRQQPGQSLTLIATANQGSEATYESGFVIDKFPISRPNLTFSTLTVSNMSPEDSSIYLCPTGYSNQPQHFGDGTRLSIL.

This clone was observed once. The chain links TRBV28 to TRBJ2-7, with 9 bases fitting TRBD2. CDR1 is MDHEN, CDR2 SYDVKM, per germline. The junction had 6 bases not matched to a gene; V was cut back by 5 bases and J by 1 base. This CDR3 is built from 15 residues. CDR3 coding DNA: TGTGCCAGCAGTGGCCCTAGCGGGAAATCCTACGAGCAGTACTTC. It yields the protein CASSGPSGKSYEQYF.

This clone was counted a single time. The chain uses TRBV24-1 and TRBJ2-2; 12 nucleotides align to TRBD2. CDR3 length: 19 residues. Trimming cost V 9 bases and J 0 bases; bases outside gene matches: 13. Germline V lookup: CDR1 KGHDR, CDR2 SFDVKD. The CDR3 DNA sequence: TGTGCCACCCTAACGGGACTAGCGGGCAGAGACACGAACACCGGGGAGCTGTTTTTT. It translates to CATLTGLAGRDTNTGELFF.

The rearrangement joins TRBV11-2 to TRBJ2-7; D might be TRBD1 (6 bases). The germline V gene has CDR1 SGHAT and CDR2 FQNNGV. Trimming left V 5 bases short and J 4 bases short, with 18 bases between. This CDR3 spans 15 amino acids. The CDR3 reads CASSVGWQGSYEQYF. CDR3 bases: TGTGCCAGCAGCGTTGGATGGCAGGGGTCTTACGAGCAGTACTTC.

This clone was picked up a small number of times. This chain links TRBV30 with TRBJ1-5, with TRBD1 as a possible D gene (6 bases). The V gene lost 3 bases and the J gene lost 0 bases, with 9 bases spanning the gap. Germline assignment: CDR1 GTSNPN and CDR2 SVGIG (reference sequence). The CDR3 sequence is 14 residues long. The CDR3 loop is CAWRDSYSNQPQHF. Here the CDR3 DNA reads TGTGCCTGGAGGGACAGCTATAGCAATCAGCCCCAGCATTTT.

This rearrangement joins TRBV7-9 to TRBJ2-1, with 8 positions matching TRBD2. The germline CDR1 and CDR2 sequences are SEHNR and FQNEAQ (reference sequence). This CDR3 region has 16 residues. Trimming took 1 base from V and 4 from J; bases not matched to a gene: 6. Here the CDR3 DNA reads TGTGCCAGCAGCTTAGTGGTAGCGGGGCCTTACAATGAGCAGTTCTTC. This sequence encodes CASSLVVAGPYNEQFF.

There are a few counts of this clone. V gene TRBV10-1 combines with J gene TRBJ2-7, with 10 bases fitting TRBD1. The CDR3 loop spans 13 amino acids. Germline lookup yields CDR1 WNHNN and CDR2 SYGVQD (reference sequence). Trimming cost V 9 bases and J 2 bases; bases outside gene matches: 4. The chain's CDR3 is CASRDRGAYEQYV. The CDR3 DNA follows: TGCGCCAGTCGGGACAGGGGCGCCTACGAGCAGTACGTC.

The V and J genes are TRBV30 and TRBJ1-3, with TRBD1 as a possible D gene (5 bases). Germline values: CDR1 GTSNPN, CDR2 SVGIG (reference sequence). V lost 3 bases and J lost 0, with 9 bases in between. This CDR3 comprises 14 residues. The CDR3 region has the DNA TGTGCCTGGAGATCAGGGAACTCTGGAAACACCATATATTTT. Its protein is CAWRSGNSGNTIYF.

V gene TRBV2 combines with J gene TRBJ1-4; 8 nucleotides match TRBD1. Germline trimming cut 5 bases from V and 7 bases from J; bases unmatched to any gene: 6. The CDR3 loop spans 14 amino acids. Looked up from germline, CDR1 is SNHLY and CDR2 is FYNNEI. The DNA for the CDR3 is TGTGCCAGCAGTATACAGGGGGTTCGTGAAAAACTGTTTTTT. This encodes CASSIQGVREKLFF.

The rearrangement links TRBV9 to TRBJ2-6, with a tentative D call TRBD2 (5 bases). Germline values: CDR1 SGDLS, CDR2 YYNGEE. This CDR3 spans 16 amino acids. Trimming pared 0 bases from V and 2 bases from J, leaving 9 bases between. The CDR3 spells CASSVGGGAGANVLTF. As DNA, the CDR3 is TGTGCCAGCAGCGTAGGAGGAGGTGCTGGGGCCAACGTCCTGACTTTC.

The rearrangement links TRBV27 to TRBJ2-6, with 7 nucleotides matching TRBD1. V lost 6 bases, J lost 2 bases, and 19 bases stayed unmatched. The CDR3 covers 20 residues. Germline V gene data show CDR1 as MNHEY and CDR2 as SMNVEV (reference sequence). CDR3 loop: CASRRYWDSASGTGANVLTF. CDR3 coding DNA: TGTGCCAGCAGGAGGTACTGGGACAGCGCCTCGGGCACTGGGGCCAACGTCCTGACTTTC. The whole variable domain, remainder taken from reference TRBV27 and TRBJ2-6, is EAQVTQNPRYLITVTGKKLTVTCSQNMNHEYMSWYRQDPGLGLRQIYYSMNVEVTDKGDVPEGYKVSRKEKRNFPLILESPSPNQTSLYFCASRRYWDSASGTGANVLTFGAGSRLTVL.

This chain uses TRBV24-1 with TRBJ1-1, with TRBD1 matching over 9 bases. CDR3 length: 13 residues. Germline values: CDR1 KGHDR, CDR2 SFDVKD. Unmatched junction bases numbered 0, after V lost 7 bases and J lost 1 base. This CDR3 is CATRDRGNTEAFF. The CDR3 nucleotides read TGTGCCACCAGGGACAGGGGGAACACTGAAGCTTTCTTT.

This sequence joins TRBV2 and TRBJ1-5; D gene unclear. In germline, CDR1 is SNHLY, CDR2 FYNNEI. CDR3 length: 14 amino acids. The V end lost 5 bases, the J end lost 2 bases, and 10 bases lay between the germline ends. CDR3 in DNA: TGTGCCAGCAGTCTTATGTTTGGCAATCAGCCCCAGCATTTT. Translated, it gives CASSLMFGNQPQHF.

The chain carries TRBV2 and TRBJ1-5; tentative D call: TRBD1 (6 bases). The CDR3 contains 12 residues. Germline CDR1 SNHLY, CDR2 FYNNEI. Trimming shortened V by 11 bases and J by 7 bases, and 15 bases separated the two germline ends. The CDR3 protein is CAGGGRRQPQHF. The CDR3 DNA is TGTGCCGGCGGGGGGCGCAGACAGCCCCAGCATTTT.

The V and J genes are TRBV18 and TRBJ1-1; D is ambiguous. Germline CDR1 and CDR2: KGHSH and LQKENI. V gave up 4 bases and J gave up 1 base, with 16 bases separating them. The CDR3 contains 16 residues. The CDR3 is CASSLDRQIGNTEAFF. The CDR3 region has the DNA TGTGCCAGCTCACTAGACCGACAAATCGGGAACACTGAAGCTTTCTTT. The full variable domain, its missing parts supplied by reference TRBV18 and TRBJ1-1, is NAGVMQNPRHLVRRRGQEARLRCSPMKGHSHVYWYRQLPEEGLKFMVYLQKENIIDESGMPKERFSAEFPKEGPSILRIQQVVRGDSAAYFCASSLDRQIGNTEAFFGQGTRLTVV.

CDR3 bases: TGTGCCAGTAGTATTGGAGGGGAACTCTATAATTCACCCCTCCACTTT. Amino acid sequence: CASSIGGELYNSPLHF. The chain uses TRBV19 and TRBJ1-6, with TRBD1 as a possible D gene (5 bases). Trimming took off 3 bases at V and 3 bases at J, with 12 bases between the two ends. The CDR3 runs to 16 residues. The V gene's germline CDR1 is LNHDA and CDR2 SQIVND (reference sequence).

The chain is built from TRBV5-8 and TRBJ1-4; tentatively, D is TRBD1 (5 bases). CDR3 size: 14 residues. Trimming cost V 4 bases and J 7 bases, with 14 bases left between them. CDR1 and CDR2 (germline): SGHTS, YDEGEE. CDR3 region: CASSLRGRGEKLFF. The CDR3 coding sequence is TGTGCCAGCAGCCTCCGGGGGAGAGGTGAAAAACTGTTTTTT.

The V and J genes are TRBV9 and TRBJ2-3, with D possibly matching TRBD2 (6 bases). Germline V CDR1 and CDR2: SGDLS, YYNGEE. V lost 0 bases to trimming and J lost 1 base, with 9 bases between them. The CDR3 consists of 15 residues. The CDR3 sequence: CASSVDERGTDTQYF. DNA of the CDR3: TGTGCCAGCAGCGTAGACGAGCGGGGCACAGATACGCAGTATTTT.